This passage covers 19 T cell receptor beta chains from one sample sequenced in a study of OX40 agonist ivuxolimab in advanced cancers. The repertoire was sequenced with immunoSEQ multiplex PCR; TCRdb's copy has only in-frame clones and lacks some. This table has about 90,000 clones, roughly 85% appearing once. The sample here was CD4+ or CD8+ T cells sorted from blood, taken in a trial of the OX40 agonist ivuxolimab. These receptors were taken from an adult with an advanced solid tumor such as melanoma, head and neck, liver or kidney cancer.

The chain has TRBV25-1 and TRBJ2-3, with a tentative D call TRBD2 (5 bases). Trimming pared 8 bases from V and 1 base from J, leaving 13 bases between. This CDR3 spans 14 amino acids. Germline V gene sequence: CDR1 MGHDK, CDR2 SYGVNS. The CDR3 sequence is CASSKDGGTDTQYF. The CDR3 region has the DNA TGTGCCAGCTCGAAGGACGGGGGCACAGATACGCAGTATTTT.

The V and J genes are TRBV30 and TRBJ1-3; the match to TRBD1 covers 7 bases. The CDR3 is 13 amino acids. Germline V CDR1 and CDR2: GTSNPN, SVGIG (reference sequence). Losses at the gene ends were 6 bases for V and 14 bases for J; bases not matched to a gene: 16. CDR3 residues: CACVRTGVRAVYF. The CDR3, as DNA: TGTGCCTGCGTGCGTACAGGGGTTAGGGCAGTATATTTT.

The chain combines TRBV5-1 with TRBJ1-4; D not certain. Germline loops: CDR1 SGHRS, CDR2 YFSETQ. V shed 0 bases and J shed 5 bases, with 11 bases lying between them. The CDR3 totals 15 residues. The CDR3 sequence is CASSLAGTENEKLFF. CDR3 DNA sequence: TGCGCCAGCAGCTTGGCGGGCACGGAGAATGAAAAACTGTTTTTT.

The chain couples TRBV5-5 to TRBJ1-3; D may be TRBD1 (5 bases). Trimming pared 6 bases from V and 8 bases from J, leaving 12 bases between. The CDR3 consists of 12 residues. Germline lookup yields CDR1 SGHKS and CDR2 YYEKEE (reference sequence). CDR3 in DNA: TGTGCCAGCATCTCGGGGGGAGACACCATATATTTT. Translating gives CASISGGDTIYF.

This clone was observed a single time. The V gene is TRBV7-9, the J gene TRBJ2-2, with D tentatively TRBD1 (6 bases). Germline V CDR1 and CDR2: SEHNR, FQNEAQ (reference sequence). V lost 4 bases, J lost 6 bases, and 12 bases lay in between. CDR3 size: 14 residues. This CDR3 is CASSSYRVAGELFF. The CDR3 bases are TGTGCCAGCAGCTCCTACAGGGTAGCCGGGGAGCTGTTTTTT.

Details on this clone: One end of the junction is discordant with germline, which a read error may explain. The J gene is TRBJ1-1, the V gene TRBV20-1, with D uncertain. CDR1 and CDR2 (germline): DFQATT, SNEGSKA (reference sequence). This CDR3 is 11 amino acids long. The CDR3 region is CSARDRRRSVF. CDR3 sequence (DNA): TGCAGTGCTAGAGACAGGCGGCGTTCGGTCTTT.

V gene TRBV7-3 combines with J gene TRBJ2-3; D call uncertain. Looked up from germline, CDR1 is SGHTA and CDR2 is FQGTGA. The CDR3 runs 14 residues. The ends were cut back, 0 bases at V and 3 bases at J, with 7 bases in the middle. The CDR3 spells CASSLTLVTDTQYF. In nucleotides, the CDR3 is TGTGCCAGCAGCTTAACGTTGGTTACAGATACGCAGTATTTT.

The rearrangement joins TRBV5-4 to TRBJ2-1; TRBD2 agrees at 11 bases. The CDR3 length is 15 residues. Germline V gene sequence: CDR1 SGHNT, CDR2 YYREEE (reference sequence). J lost 4 bases, V lost 4 bases, and 4 bases had no gene match. In DNA form, the CDR3 reads TGTGCCAGCAGCCCAGCTAGCGGGAGGTACAATGAGCAGTTCTTC. This sequence encodes CASSPASGRYNEQFF. The whole variable domain, filled in from reference TRBV5-4 and TRBJ2-1, reads ETGVTQSPTHLIKTRGQQVTLRCSSQSGHNTVSWYQQALGQGPQFIFQYYREEENGRGNFPPRFSGLQFPNYSSELNVNALELDDSALYLCASSPASGRYNEQFFGPGTRLTVL.

This chain connects TRBV30 to TRBJ1-1; 9 bases fit TRBD1. The length of the CDR3 is 13 residues. Germline V gene sequence: CDR1 GTSNPN, CDR2 SVGIG (reference sequence). V was clipped by 3 bases and J by 10 bases; unmatched bases: 9. This chain's CDR3 is CAWRRDRALVAFF. The CDR3 nucleotides read TGTGCCTGGAGAAGGGACAGGGCTTTGGTAGCTTTCTTT.

The J gene is TRBJ1-3, the V gene TRBV28; 7 positions agree with TRBD1. CDR1 MDHEN and CDR2 SYDVKM come from the germline V gene. V was pared by 8 bases and J by 3 bases, with 7 bases of the junction left unmatched. CDR3 length: 14 residues. CDR3 region: CASVGQALGNTIYF. The CDR3 DNA reads as TGTGCCAGCGTAGGACAGGCACTTGGAAACACCATATATTTT. Drawing the rest from reference TRBV28 and TRBJ1-3, the complete variable domain is DVKVTQSSRYLVKRTGEKVFLECVQDMDHENMFWYRQDPGLGLRLIYFSYDVKMKEKGDIPEGYSVSREKKERFSLILESASTNQTSMYLCASVGQALGNTIYFGEGSWLTVV.

The chain carries TRBV6-1 and TRBJ1-2, with 7 bases lining up with TRBD1. Germline V gene lookup returns CDR1 MNHNS and CDR2 SASEGT. J was trimmed by 8 bases and V by 6 bases; bases with no gene match: 9. The CDR3 is 13 amino acids. The CDR3 protein is CASRFRDRGGYTF. CDR3 DNA sequence: TGTGCCAGCAGGTTCCGGGACAGAGGAGGCTACACCTTC.

This chain joins TRBV7-3 and TRBJ1-1; a weak D match, TRBD1 (5 bases). Trimming removed 4 bases from V and 3 bases from J, with 12 bases in between. This CDR3 comprises 14 residues. From germline, CDR1 is SGHTA and CDR2 FQGTGA. In nucleotides, the CDR3 is TGTGCCAGCAGCTCCCTAGGCAGGGACACTGAAGCTTTCTTT. Translating it yields CASSSLGRDTEAFF.

The rearrangement joins TRBV27 to TRBJ1-4; D remains ambiguous. The CDR3 is 17 amino acids. CDR1 MNHEY and CDR2 SMNVEV come from the germline V gene (reference sequence). V was clipped by 5 bases and J by 7 bases, with 23 bases between them. The CDR3 DNA sequence: TGTGCCAGCAGTGCCTCCTTCGTGGCCCCAAGTATTGAAAAACTGTTTTTT. Amino acid sequence: CASSASFVAPSIEKLFF.

CDR3 DNA: TGTGCCAGCAGCGGGTCGACTAGCGTTAACACCGGGGAGCTGTTTTTT. Translated, it gives CASSGSTSVNTGELFF. J is TRBJ2-2 and V is TRBV9; 8 bases are a match to TRBD2. Trimming at V came to 3 bases and at J to 2 bases, leaving 6 bases not matched to a gene. Germline CDR1 reads SGDLS; CDR2 reads YYNGEE. The CDR3 length is 16 residues.

The CDR3 reads CASSFGGAYNEQFF. The CDR3 DNA reads as TGCGCCAGCAGCTTCGGGGGGGCCTACAATGAGCAGTTCTTC. V and J are TRBV5-1 and TRBJ2-1, with TRBD2 matching over 8 bases. V was pared by 2 bases and J by 2 bases, with 0 bases of the junction left unmatched. This CDR3 has 14 amino acids. CDR1 SGHRS and CDR2 YFSETQ come from the germline V gene.

The sample holds one count of this clone. The chain uses TRBV28 and TRBJ2-1; 11 bases agree with TRBD2. Looked up from germline, CDR1 is MDHEN and CDR2 is SYDVKM. This CDR3 has 15 residues. V dropped 3 bases and J dropped 6; count of bases not matched to a gene: 4. Here the CDR3 DNA reads TGTGCCAGCAGTTTGTTAACTAGCGGGGGCAATGAGCAGTTCTTC. It codes for CASSLLTSGGNEQFF.

The sample holds one count of this clone. The chain recombines TRBV7-9 with TRBJ1-1; weak D call: TRBD1 (5 bases). Per the germline V gene, CDR1 is SEHNR and CDR2 is FQNEAQ (reference sequence). This CDR3 is 14 amino acids long. V lost 6 bases to trimming and J lost 5 bases, with 16 bases between them. CDR3 DNA: TGTGCCAGCAGATTACAGGCCCCTGGGACTGAAGCTTTCTTT. It yields the protein CASRLQAPGTEAFF.

This sequence joins TRBV4-2 and TRBJ2-7; D gene ambiguous. The CDR3 consists of 16 residues. Germline lookup yields CDR1 LGHNA and CDR2 YNFKEQ. Between the trimmed V and J ends, which lost 0 bases and 2 bases, there was a span of 14 bases. The CDR3 reads CASSQDRADTAYEQYF. As DNA, the CDR3 is TGTGCCAGCAGCCAAGATCGCGCAGACACCGCCTACGAGCAGTACTTC.

The chain is built from TRBV11-3 and TRBJ2-7; 10 positions agree with TRBD1. V dropped 5 bases and J dropped 7; count of bases not matched to a gene: 11. Germline loops: CDR1 SGHNT, CDR2 YENEEA. This CDR3 contains 15 residues. The CDR3 loop reads CASSKKTGGAEEQYF. The DNA of the CDR3 is TGTGCCAGCAGCAAAAAGACAGGGGGCGCGGAGGAGCAGTACTTC.